This T cell receptor (beta chain) was sequenced in a study of CD8+CD57+ T cells in acquired aplastic anemia. Study overall: Sorted CD4+ and CD8+ cells yielded DNA averaging around 3 ug. Study-wide findings and caveats: Statistical testing detected no significant gap in CD8+ Simpson's diversity between patients and controls.

Previously, flow cytometry had revealed CD8+CD57+ cell expansion in the patients chosen for sequencing. Untreated patients provided the blood samples, with no therapy given before sampling. Germline CDR1 is SGHNT and CDR2 is YYREEE (reference sequence). The V end was cut by 4 bases, the J end by 0 bases, with 12 bases between. The CDR3 sequence is 15 residues long. Genomic DNA constituted the template upon which TCR beta VDJ and CDR3 profiling was performed. In TCRdb, the reads were re-called with MiXCR into one record per CDR3 protein. The sample lists over 250,000 distinct CDR3 sequences, about 50% seen once, with under 1.5% in the top ten. With respect to this clonotype: The target antigen is unknown.

The chain carries TRBV5-4 and TRBJ2-3; possibly TRBD1 for D (5 bases). The receptor comes from a human donor with aplastic anemia. The sequencing input was sorted CD4+, CD8+, or CD8+CD57+ T cells (not recorded which) from PBMCs. CDR3 sequence: CASSVQDTSTDTQYF. The CDR3 coding sequence is TGTGCCAGCAGCGTTCAGGACACAAGCACAGATACGCAGTATTTT.